Presented here are 2 T cell receptor beta chains from one specimen sequenced in a study of cytomegalovirus exposure and HLA in healthy donors (dated by TCRdb to between 2016 and 2019). Library prep was done by the immunoSEQ multiplex PCR assay. For the multiplex PCR, a mixture combining 60 forward primers for TCR Vbeta segments and 13 reverse primers for TCR Jbeta segments was used. Here the immuneACCESS table is served through TCRdb, limited to in-frame sequences with V and J called. Missing clones are a known gap in these copies; in checked studies unresolved V genes cover under half, and the rest lacks a known reason. The sample yields 180,000 or so clones; more than 75% were counted once. The ten largest make up about 1.6% of the sample. Sample: PBMCs. Receptors originate from a man aged 40-49 years in good health and CMV-seronegative.

This clone was detected only a few times. V usage is TRBV10-3 and J usage is TRBJ1-5, with D unclear. Germline V gene lookup returns CDR1 ENHRY and CDR2 SYGVKD. Between the trimmed V and J ends, which lost 8 bases and 3 bases, there was a span of 8 bases. The CDR3 spans 12 residues. CDR3 DNA: TGTGCCATCGGGAGGGACAATCAGCCCCAGCATTTT. This gives the protein CAIGRDNQPQHF.

V usage is TRBV7-8 and J usage is TRBJ1-3; D call uncertain. The CDR3 is 13 amino acids. Germline V CDR1 and CDR2: SGHVS, FQNEAQ. Trimming left V 9 bases short and J 0 bases short, with 9 bases between. The CDR3 DNA reads as TGTGCCAGGGAGGGATCCTCTGGAAACACCATATATTTT. It specifies CAREGSSGNTIYF.